Following are 2 T cell receptor beta chains from one sample sequenced in a study of identical twins. Using its own MiXCR run on the 5' RACE reads, TCRdb lists one record per CDR3 protein. The table lists approximately 1.8 million distinct CDR3 sequences, around 29% of them singletons, with over 0.25% in the top ten. Specimen: cord blood. All receptors derive from a newborn girl in good health.

The chain combines TRBV6-6 with TRBJ2-2; TRBD2 is a possible D gene (7 bases). This CDR3 spans 15 amino acids. Germline-derived CDR1 and CDR2 are MNHNY and SVGAGI (reference sequence). Trimming removed 2 bases from V and 5 bases from J, with 12 bases in between. In DNA form, the CDR3 reads TGTGCCAGCAGTTACGTGGGGGGGCGGACCGGGGAGCTGTTTTTT. Protein sequence: CASSYVGGRTGELFF.

This chain uses TRBV27 with TRBJ1-1; tentative D call: TRBD1 (6 bases). The CDR3 has 15 residues. Germline V gene lookup returns CDR1 MNHEY and CDR2 SMNVEV (reference sequence). V was pared by 2 bases and J by 5 bases, with 15 bases between. The CDR3 loop reads CASSLMWGHGTEAFF. CDR3 DNA sequence: TGTGCCAGCAGTTTAATGTGGGGGCACGGAACTGAAGCTTTCTTT.